This T cell receptor beta chain stems from a study of shared T cell receptors in the human thymus. Measured with immunoSEQ multiplex PCR; TCRdb has only the in-frame clones, and not every one. Of approximately 660,000 clones listed, approximately 87% are singletons. The data were also submitted as part of a second study, on human thymus T cells. From that study: Thymus tissue for the work was resected from patients undergoing corrective heart surgery. There were highly overlapping thymic repertoires among unrelated individuals, as related research reported.

The origin of this receptor is a boy in the first two years of life with a congenital heart defect. The source material was thymocytes.

The DNA of the CDR3 is TGCGCCAGCAGCCACTCAAGACTAGCAGATACGCAGTATTTT. Protein product: CASSHSRLADTQYF. The chain carries TRBV4-3 and TRBJ2-3; tentatively, D is TRBD2 (6 bases). Germline CDR1 is LGHNA and CDR2 is YSLEER. The CDR3 covers 14 residues. V was pared by 3 bases and J by 4 bases, with 11 bases between.